The clone carrying this T cell receptor (beta chain) was observed at least ten times. No antigen is known for it. The data were obtained in a study of T cell repertoires in cytomegalovirus infection. Study information: Matching HLA type and CMV infection were both indicated by public TCR beta signatures. Study observations and caveats: The ex vivo response showed dominance by HLA-C-restricted CMV-specific TCR beta clonotypes. There were carriers of CMV plus the relevant HLA, and cumulative public TCR beta family frequency identified them.

TCRdb fed the reads into MiXCR, producing one record per CDR3 protein. Seen here are more than 75,000 distinct CDR3 sequences, 3.5% to 4.5% observed once, and the top ten hold 3.5% to 6%. The CDR3 spans 14 residues. V was clipped by 5 bases and J by 5 bases; unmatched bases: 6. The germline V gene has CDR1 SGHTA and CDR2 FQGNSA. The sequenced sample consisted of PBMCs. The V and J genes are TRBV7-2 and TRBJ1-1; 9 bases are a match to TRBD1. This clonotype originated in a human donor in good health (CMV status not recorded). Some clones in this sample may be carry-over from other donors' samples. CDR3 amino acids: CASSPGQGATEAFF. CDR3 sequence (DNA): TGTGCCAGCAGCCCGGGACAGGGAGCAACTGAAGCTTTCTTT.